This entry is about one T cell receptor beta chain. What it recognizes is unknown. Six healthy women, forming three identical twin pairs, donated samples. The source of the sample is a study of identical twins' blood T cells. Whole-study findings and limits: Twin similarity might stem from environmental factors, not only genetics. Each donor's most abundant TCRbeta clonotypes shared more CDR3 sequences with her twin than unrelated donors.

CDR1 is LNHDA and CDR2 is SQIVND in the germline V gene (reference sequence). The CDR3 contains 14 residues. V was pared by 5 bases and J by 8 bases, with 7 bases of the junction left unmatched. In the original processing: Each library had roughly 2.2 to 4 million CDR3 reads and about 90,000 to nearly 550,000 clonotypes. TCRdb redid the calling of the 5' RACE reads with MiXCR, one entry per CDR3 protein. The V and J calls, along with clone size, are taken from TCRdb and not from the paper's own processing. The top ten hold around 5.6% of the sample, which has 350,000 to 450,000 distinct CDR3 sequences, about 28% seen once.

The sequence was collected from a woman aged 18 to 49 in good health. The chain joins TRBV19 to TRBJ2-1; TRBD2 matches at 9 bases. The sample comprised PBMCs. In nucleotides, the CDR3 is TGTGCCAGTAGTCAGCGGGGGGCCGAGGATGAGCAGTTCTTC. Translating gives CASSQRGAEDEQFF.